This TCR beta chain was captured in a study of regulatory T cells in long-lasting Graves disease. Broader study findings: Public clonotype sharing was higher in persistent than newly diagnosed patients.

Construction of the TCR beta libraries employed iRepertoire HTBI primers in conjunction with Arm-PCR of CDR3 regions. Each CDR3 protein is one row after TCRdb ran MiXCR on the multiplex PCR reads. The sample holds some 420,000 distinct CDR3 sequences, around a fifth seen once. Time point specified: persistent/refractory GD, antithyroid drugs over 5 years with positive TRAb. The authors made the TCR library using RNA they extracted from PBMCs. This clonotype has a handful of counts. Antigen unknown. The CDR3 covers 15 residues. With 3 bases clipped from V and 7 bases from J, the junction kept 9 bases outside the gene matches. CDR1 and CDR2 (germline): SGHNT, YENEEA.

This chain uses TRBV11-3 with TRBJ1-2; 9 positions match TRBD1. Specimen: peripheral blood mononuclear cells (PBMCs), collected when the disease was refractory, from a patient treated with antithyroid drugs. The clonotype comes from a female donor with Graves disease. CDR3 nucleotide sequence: TGTGCCAGCAGCTTGCCGGGACAGGGTCGGGGTGGCTACACCTTC. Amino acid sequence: CASSLPGQGRGGYTF.